Listed here is a single TCR beta chain. What it binds is not known. The data were obtained in a study of beta chain features in type 1 diabetes. Study-wide findings and caveats: Healthy donors had naive, central memory and Treg TCRB repertoires that appeared less similar than those seen among patients.

V lost 0 bases, J lost 6 bases, and 18 bases lay in between. Germline V gives CDR1 SEHNR, CDR2 FQNEAQ (reference sequence). The CDR3 runs to 17 residues. Every donor had blood drawn once into heparin, approximately 120 mL on average. Using CD45RO/CCR7/CD25/CD127/CD95/CD27, CD4+ naive, central memory, regulatory and stem cell-like memory cells were sorted. Purity exceeding 95% was reached by all sorted populations. TCRB transcripts that were expressed got sequenced, as all of the isolated RNA had been reverse transcribed. This table comes from immunoSEQ multiplex PCR, and its TCRdb copy is limited to in-frame clones, with some not included. The sample lists about 150,000 clones; under 60% were seen once.

The chain combines TRBV7-9 with TRBJ2-1, with TRBD2 as a possible D gene (5 bases). The sequenced sample consisted of Tregs from blood. The clonotype comes from a man aged 18 to 30 in good health. The CDR3 DNA reads TGTGCCAGCAGCTTAGCTCGGGGATTAGTCACGGGCAATGAGCAGTTCTTC. It translates to CASSLARGLVTGNEQFF. The full variable domain, in which reference TRBV7-9 and TRBJ2-1 provide the parts outside the CDR3, is DTGVSQNPRHKITKRGQNVTFRCDPISEHNRLYWYRQTLGQGPEFLTYFQNEAQLEKSRLLSDRFSAERPKGSFSTLEIQRTEQGDSAMYLCASSLARGLVTGNEQFFGPGTRLTVL.